The source of this T cell receptor beta chain is a study of blood T cells in healthy people across ages (dated by TCRdb to between 2015 and 2016). For context, the study as a whole: In model experiments, template switching captured about one uniquely barcoded TCR beta cDNA molecule for every two T cells. To avoid experimental bias, donors of different ages were distributed randomly across sequencing lanes. The donors were split into four age groups: young (average about 16 years), middle-aged (roughly 39), aged (roughly 65) and long-lived (roughly 77). The study measured age-related changes in TCR beta repertoire diversity using deep sequencing normalized with unique cDNA molecular identifiers. The study analyzed two additional independent replicas of 1 million unique cDNA reads from the same blood draw for two donors, one aged 18 to 30 and one aged 80 or older. The research as a whole found: Donor CMV infection status was unknown, potentially confounding age-related changes in expanded clonotypes. The percentage of naive T cells measured by flow cytometry correlated strongly with observed TCR beta diversity. Because profiling used bulk unsorted PBMCs, naive and antigen-experienced compartments could not be compared conclusively. Estimates of total diversity from one million sequenced T cells were regarded as lower bounds and underestimates. Observed TCR beta diversity per million T cells fell roughly linearly with age, and a significant reduction was already apparent by age about 36. Compared with the aged group, the long-lived group had more naive CD4+ T cells, fewer expanded clones and increased TCR diversity, a pattern suggesting age selection.

For this clonotype: What this receptor recognizes is not known. The input lacks base qualities; no much larger clone sits a single base away.

The roughly 37 donors, aged 6 to 90 years, were systemically healthy Caucasian individuals from Russia. Ten milliliters of peripheral blood were drawn from each donor into EDTA-treated Vacutainer tubes. Ficoll-Paque density-gradient centrifugation was used to isolate PBMCs, with at least 7 million per sample. Trizol reagent was used to extract total RNA from the PBMCs, yielding at least 5 micrograms per sample. Naive CD45RAhigh/CD27high T cell percentages were measured by flow cytometry on a PBMC aliquot from every donor. The library was generated by 5' RACE. The listed sequencing device is Illumina HiSeq 2500. The second PCR ran for roughly 6 to 11 cycles and used a J-beta primer mix along with a sample-barcoded 5' primer. A template-switch 5' adaptor carrying 12 random nucleotides introduced a unique molecular identifier onto each TCR beta cDNA molecule. At least 2.5 million CDR3-containing paired-end reads were obtained from each sample. All of the RNA was converted into first-strand cDNA using the Mint cDNA synthesis kit, with a TRBC-specific oligonucleotide serving as the primer. After uracil-DNA glycosylase treatment, a first 18-cycle PCR used universal primers M1SS and BC2_uni_R on all cDNA. On the authors' methods: Each sample was normalized by randomly selecting 1 million high-quality reads, each carrying a distinct molecular identifier. Reads sharing molecular identifiers were discarded rather than binned into consensus sequences. MiTCR, with a Q25 quality threshold and the strictest error-elimination algorithm, was used for CDR3 identification, clonotype clustering and error correction. A nonparametric unseen species model using Euler transformation provided a lower-bound estimate of total TCR beta diversity. TCRdb passed the public sequencing reads through fastp at Q25 and MiXCR, retaining productive beta sequences. Rows merge per CDR3 protein into single entries with the most common DNA and genes. TCRdb assigned the V and J calls; the authors' analysis was not used. This sample comprises 1.5 million to 2 million distinct CDR3 sequences, 40% to 55% of them detected only once. Jointly, the top ten make up over 2% of the sample.

The receptor was derived from a woman in her 40s in good health. Specimen: blood.

The DNA is as follows: TGCGCCAGCAGCTACGAACGGACAGGGGGATTAGAGACCCAGTACTTC. The translation is CASSYERTGGLETQYF. Here the chain combines TRBV5-1 and TRBJ2-5; 10 bases in the middle match TRBD1. Reading the germline V gene gives CDR1 SGHRS and CDR2 YFSETQ. The cysteine opens and the phenylalanine closes a CDR3 of 16 amino acids. Only the CDR3 portion is preserved as DNA: 48 bases, with reading frame beginning at the first base. V is cut back by 3 bases and J by 4 bases, with 9 bases in the junction unmatched.